This T cell receptor (beta chain) was documented in a study of CD8+ T cells in alopecia areata. This CDR3 has 11 amino acids. Per germline, CDR1 SQVTM and CDR2 ANQGSEA. V shed 2 bases and J shed 7 bases, with 8 bases lying between them. About this clone itself: This CDR3 is also generated by other DNA sequences in the sample.

Sequencing relied on a cDNA template that was reverse transcribed from extracted RNA. Profiling relied on immunoSEQ multiplex PCR, and the TCRdb table lists in-frame clones only, not all of them. The sample holds approximately 180,000 clones, around 63% seen once. The TCR sequence derives from a human donor with alopecia areata. The rearrangement joins TRBV29-1 to TRBJ1-2, with unresolved D. The sequences come from CD4+ T cells sorted from blood, collected at week 0. The CDR3 bases are TGCAGCGTTGAAAGCAGAGGTGGCTACACCTTC. It encodes CSVESRGGYTF.